This T cell receptor (beta chain) was recovered during a study of OX40 agonist ivuxolimab in advanced cancers. A single count supports this clone. Sequenced by immunoSEQ multiplex PCR; TCRdb stores in-frame clones only, minus some. The sample has 97,000 or so clones, almost 90% seen once. The CDR3 is 15 amino acids. CDR1 is MDHEN, CDR2 SYDVKM, per germline. Trimming removed 5 bases from V and 8 bases from J, with 19 bases in between. The chain combines TRBV28 with TRBJ2-1; possibly TRBD1 or TRBD2 for D (6 bases each). This clonotype was sampled from an adult with an advanced solid tumor such as melanoma, head and neck, liver or kidney cancer. This specimen was CD4+ or CD8+ T cells sorted from blood, taken in a trial of the OX40 agonist ivuxolimab. CDR3 protein: CASSLLGWGADEQFF. CDR3 nucleotides: TGTGCCAGCAGTCTTTTAGGTTGGGGGGCGGATGAGCAGTTCTTC.